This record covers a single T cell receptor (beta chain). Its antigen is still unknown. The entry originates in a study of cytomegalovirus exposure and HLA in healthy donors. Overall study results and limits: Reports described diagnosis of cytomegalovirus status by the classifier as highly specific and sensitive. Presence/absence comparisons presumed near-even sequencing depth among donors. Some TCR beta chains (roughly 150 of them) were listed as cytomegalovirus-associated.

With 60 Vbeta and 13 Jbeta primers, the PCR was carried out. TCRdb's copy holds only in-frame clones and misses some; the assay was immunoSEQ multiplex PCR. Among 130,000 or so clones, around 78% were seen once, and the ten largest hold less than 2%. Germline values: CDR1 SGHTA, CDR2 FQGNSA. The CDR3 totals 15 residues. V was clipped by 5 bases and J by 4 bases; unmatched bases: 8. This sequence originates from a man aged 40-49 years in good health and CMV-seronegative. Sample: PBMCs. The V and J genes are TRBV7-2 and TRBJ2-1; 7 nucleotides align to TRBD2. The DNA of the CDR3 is TGTGCCAGCAGCCCAATGGGGGGGGTATACAATGAGCAGTTCTTC. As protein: CASSPMGGVYNEQFF.